This T cell receptor beta chain was observed in a study of cytomegalovirus exposure and HLA in healthy donors. CDR1 is SGHAT, CDR2 FQNNGV, per germline. CDR3 size: 10 residues. V was trimmed by 5 bases and J by 15 bases, leaving 11 bases between them. The data were produced by immunoSEQ multiplex PCR, yet TCRdb's version contains in-frame clones alone and is incomplete. The table has hundreds of thousands of clones, approximately 90% seen once. Study conclusions and caveats: 164 TCR beta chains were listed as cytomegalovirus-associated. Generally TCR sequences proved uncommon, though certain public TCRs appeared in numerous donors.

A roughly 120-subject validation cohort, separate from the roughly 680-subject first cohort, supplied the donors. With respect to this clone: Its antigen is as yet unknown.

The chain combines TRBV11-2 with TRBJ2-1; possible D gene TRBD2, 5 bases. This TCR was recovered from a woman between 18 and 29 years old in good health and CMV-seronegative. Sequenced sample: PBMCs. CDR3 in amino acids: CASSTDGVFF. DNA of the CDR3: TGTGCCAGCAGCACAGACGGGGTGTTCTTC.